This TCR beta chain was sequenced for a study of low-dose radiotherapy and immunotherapy resistance in tumors. Overall study: Cohort 1 patients were irradiated with 0.5 Gy fractions every 2 weeks to 6.5 Gy total. Doses delivered to Cohort 2 were 1 Gy per fraction every two weeks, amounting to 13 Gy over 26 weeks. Oral aspirin 300 mg was taken by patients daily for four cycles from cycle 1 day 1.

Sample time point: after trial treatment. This sample's treatment: LDRT plus nivolumab, ipilimumab, low-dose cyclophosphamide and aspirin (RACIN trial). The study gave donors nivolumab, ipilimumab, aspirin, low-dose cyclophosphamide and low-dose radiotherapy. With TRAV- and TRBV-specific primers, first-strand cDNA was made, covering the alpha and beta chains. PCR amplification of the TCRs was performed with Phusion for about 20 PCR cycles, and it relied on a constant-region primer together with a V-primer adapter. MiXCR, run by TCRdb on the reads, gives a single entry per CDR3 protein. This sample has tens of thousands of distinct CDR3 sequences, with about 17% found just once. This clonotype was counted many times. Germline CDR1 reads SGHTA; CDR2 reads FQGNSA. Between the trimmed V and J ends, which lost 3 bases and 0 bases, there was a span of 9 bases. The CDR3 sequence is 15 residues long.

The source material was PBMCs, sampled after low-dose radiotherapy plus immunotherapy. The J gene is TRBJ2-1, the V gene TRBV7-2; no clear D gene. This TCR was sampled from a male donor with prostate cancer. The DNA of the CDR3 is TGTGCCAGCAGCTTCGCCCTAAACTCCTACAATGAGCAGTTCTTC. Its translation: CASSFALNSYNEQFF.